This passage covers 5 T cell receptor beta chains from one sample sequenced in a study of T cells after posttransplantation cyclophosphamide. Produced via immunoSEQ multiplex PCR; TCRdb's table is partial and in-frame only. Listed for the sample are around 24,000 clones, none seen a single time. The material sequenced was PBMCs. The receptor source for this set is a woman aged 60-75 years in good health, CMV-negative, and a related stem cell transplant donor.

This clone was seen repeatedly, ten times or more. The J gene is TRBJ2-7, the V gene TRBV5-1; D perhaps matches TRBD1 (5 bases). The CDR3 length is 13 residues. Trimming pared 0 bases from V and 3 bases from J, leaving 7 bases between. The germline V gene encodes CDR1 SGHRS and CDR2 YFSETQ. The CDR3 here is CASSLGQNYEQYF. As DNA, the CDR3 is TGCGCCAGCAGCTTGGGACAGAACTACGAGCAGTACTTC.

This clone appeared many times. The V and J genes are TRBV11-2 and TRBJ2-1; 11 bases agree with TRBD2. The CDR3 totals 16 residues. The germline V gene has CDR1 SGHAT and CDR2 FQNNGV. The V gene end was trimmed by 5 bases and the J gene end by 8 bases; junction bases not matched to a gene: 11. The CDR3 is CASSLLASGRLDEQFF. The CDR3, as DNA: TGTGCCAGCAGCCTCCTAGCTAGCGGGAGGCTGGATGAGCAGTTCTTC.

The sample holds many counts of this clone. The CDR3 is CASSHEGEIPTDTQYF. The CDR3 bases are TGTGCCAGCAGTCACGAGGGGGAGATCCCCACAGATACGCAGTATTTT. The chain carries TRBV2 and TRBJ2-3; the D gene is possibly TRBD1 (6 bases). This CDR3 has 16 amino acids. The germline V gene encodes CDR1 SNHLY and CDR2 FYNNEI. Trimming shortened V by 5 bases and J by 2 bases, and 17 bases separated the two germline ends.

This clone came up many times. The chain joins TRBV27 to TRBJ1-2, with unresolved D. The germline gives CDR1 MNHEY, CDR2 SMNVEV (reference sequence). The CDR3 is 15 amino acids. The V end was cut by 4 bases, the J end by 8 bases, with 20 bases between. CDR3 region: CASSSYPGPTRGYTF. CDR3 in DNA: TGTGCCAGCAGTTCCTATCCCGGGCCCACTAGGGGCTACACCTTC.

This clone was found a few times. This chain connects TRBV20-1 to TRBJ2-5; possible D gene TRBD1, 6 bases. The closer fit of TRBJ2-7 to the DNA end suggests the J call may be wrong. Germline V CDR1 and CDR2: DFQATT, SNEGSKA (reference sequence). CDR3 length equals 11 residues. The CDR3 reads CSAEGAYEQYF. CDR3 DNA sequence: TGCAGTGCTGAGGGGGCCTACGAGCAGTACTTC.